This T cell receptor (beta chain) is drawn from a study of blood T cell repertoires in COVID-19. Each recovered donor of Cohort 3 presented with two negative PCRs, clearance, or symptom resolution. How the authors handled the data: Quantification of nucleated cells was approximated via reference gene primer amplification. TCRdb keeps only in-frame clones here, not all; method: immunoSEQ multiplex PCR. That table furnishes V, J and clone size, whereas the DNA furnished D and trimming. The data hold a few hundred thousand clones, with 90% observed a single time. The CDR3 length is 13 residues. V was shortened by 1 base and J by 7 bases, with 10 bases between the two germline ends. Germline CDR1 and CDR2: LGHDT and YNNKEL (reference sequence).

This receptor was identified in a man younger than 35 who had recovered from COVID-19. This chain joins TRBV3-1 (or the pseudogene TRBV3-2) and TRBJ1-2; TRBD1 might be the D (6 bases). The material sequenced was PBMCs or T cells enriched from blood (not recorded which). The CDR3 is CASSQVQGRGYTF. CDR3 in DNA: TGTGCCAGCAGCCAAGTACAGGGACGTGGCTACACCTTC.